A selection of T cell receptor beta chains follows, all from one sample in a study of blood T cells in healthy people across ages. TCRdb re-analysed the 5' RACE reads in MiXCR, keeping a single row per CDR3 protein. Found here are about 730,000 distinct CDR3 sequences, roughly 43% of them singletons; the top ten hold around a fifth. Input material: blood. The receptors stem from a woman aged 55-75 years in good health. Each CDR3 is given with its conserved first and last residue. The D gene is left open where the match is weak. Not all rows give a size; the values are once, few, many and, for expanded clones, a class.

CASRSTGYEQYF | TGTGCCAGCAGGTCAACAGGCTACGAGCAGTACTTC | TRBJ2-7 | few | . | TRBV6-5 | 12
CSAPAPTTDTQYF | TGCAGTGCCCCGGCACCAACCACAGATACGCAGTATTTT | TRBJ2-3 | few | . | TRBV20-1 | 13
CASSLNGYWTRLNEQFF | TGTGCCAGCAGCTTAAATGGGTATTGGACCAGACTCAATGAGCAGTTCTTC | TRBJ2-1 | . | . | TRBV11-1 | 17
CASSQEVPNTEAFF | TGTGCCAGCAGCCAAGAAGTCCCGAACACTGAAGCTTTCTTT | TRBJ1-1 | . | . | TRBV14 | 14
CASSLVAGGHNEQFF | TGTGCCAGCAGCTTAGTAGCGGGGGGACACAATGAGCAGTTCTTC | TRBJ2-1 | many | TRBD2 | TRBV7-2 | 15
CASSLYTHSTDTQYF | TGTGCCAGCAGCTTATATACTCACAGCACAGATACGCAGTATTTT | TRBJ2-3 | . | . | TRBV11-2 | 15
CSARDGRTSGSPNEQVF | TGCAGCGCTAGAGATGGAAGGACTAGCGGGAGCCCCAATGAGCAGGTCTTC | TRBJ2-1 | . | TRBD2 | TRBV20-1 | 17
CATSDNEKGRETQYF | TGTGCCACCAGTGACAACGAAAAGGGGCGAGAGACCCAGTACTTC | TRBJ2-5 | few | . | TRBV24-1 | 15
CASSLGDLRYEQYF | TGTGCCAGCAGCTTAGGGGACCTCCGCTACGAGCAGTACTTC | TRBJ2-7 | . | . | TRBV13 | 14
CASSQGTGVEQYF | TGCGCCAGCAGCCAAGGGACAGGGGTCGAGCAGTACTTC | TRBJ2-7 | many | TRBD1 | TRBV4-3 | 13
CASSSGRFYNEQFF | TGTGCCAGCAGCTCCGGACGGTTCTACAATGAGCAGTTCTTC | TRBJ2-1 | . | . | TRBV12-3/TRBV12-4 | 14
CATGGEASYNEQFF | TGTGCCACGGGGGGGGAGGCCTCCTACAATGAGCAGTTCTTC | TRBJ2-1 | . | TRBD2 | TRBV28 | 14
CASSQELAGGTRFF | TGTGCCAGCAGCCAAGAACTAGCGGGGGGCACGCGGTTCTTC | TRBJ2-1 | few | TRBD2 | TRBV3-1 | 14
CSVPTQETQYF | TGCAGTGTGCCGACACAAGAGACCCAGTACTTC | TRBJ2-5 | . | . | TRBV20-1 | 11
CASSLGQGLRGYTF | TGCGCCAGCAGCTTGGGCCAGGGACTTCGCGGCTACACCTTC | TRBJ1-2 | few | . | TRBV5-1 | 14
CASSFPRRGGESSYEQYF | TGTGCCAGCAGCTTTCCCCGGCGGGGTGGGGAGAGCTCCTACGAGCAGTACTTC | TRBJ2-7 | few | . | TRBV7-2 | 18
CASSQTRIYEQYF | TGTGCCAGCAGCCAAACCCGCATCTACGAGCAGTACTTC | TRBJ2-7 | . | . | TRBV3-1 | 13
CASSFLPGSEGYTF | TGTGCCAGCAGTTTCCTACCAGGGTCGGAAGGCTACACCTTC | TRBJ1-2 | . | . | TRBV27 | 14
CASSPRGPPDNEQFF | TGTGCCAGCTCACCAAGAGGACCACCAGACAATGAGCAGTTCTTC | TRBJ2-1 | . | . | TRBV18 | 15
CASSLEVREGQPQHF | TGTGCCAGCAGCTTAGAGGTCAGGGAAGGTCAGCCCCAGCATTTT | TRBJ1-5 | . | . | TRBV7-2 | 15
CSARDRGWNEQYF | TGCAGTGCTAGGGACAGGGGTTGGAACGAGCAGTACTTC | TRBJ2-7 | . | TRBD1 | TRBV20-1 | 13
CSARQLTGGQETQYF | TGCAGTGCTAGACAACTGACAGGGGGACAAGAGACCCAGTACTTC | TRBJ2-5 | . | TRBD1 | TRBV20-1 | 15
CASSQDTMALGGELFF | TGCGCCAGCAGCCAAGATACGATGGCCCTGGGAGGGGAGCTGTTTTTT | TRBJ2-2 | . | . | TRBV4-3 | 16
CASSLGGDRVIGYTF | TGTGCCAGCAGTTTGGGCGGGGACAGGGTAATAGGCTACACCTTC | TRBJ1-2 | . | TRBD1 | TRBV12-3/TRBV12-4 | 15
CASRGGLPLEQYF | TGTGCCAGCCGAGGGGGACTACCGCTCGAGCAGTACTTC | TRBJ2-7 | . | . | TRBV6-5 | 13
CASSPMTGLNYGYTF | TGTGCCAGCAGCCCAATGACAGGGTTGAACTATGGCTACACCTTC | TRBJ1-2 | . | TRBD1 | TRBV7-2 | 15
CASSDSYHPSYEQYF | TGTGCCAGCTCCGACAGTTATCACCCATCCTACGAGCAGTACTTC | TRBJ2-7 | . | . | TRBV18 | 15
CASARGGAGQETQYF | TGTGCCAGCGCTCGGGGGGGGGCAGGGCAAGAGACCCAGTACTTC | TRBJ2-5 | . | TRBD2 | TRBV7-2 | 15
CASSPNLAGGDNEQFF | TGTGCCAGCAGCCCAAACCTAGCGGGAGGGGACAATGAGCAGTTCTTC | TRBJ2-1 | . | TRBD2 | TRBV7-2 | 16
CASSLGGARNNEQFF | TGTGCCAGCAGTCTAGGGGGGGCACGGAACAATGAGCAGTTCTTC | TRBJ2-1 | few | . | TRBV12-3/TRBV12-4 | 15
CSVERTGGRADTQYF | TGCAGCGTTGAGAGGACAGGGGGAAGGGCAGATACGCAGTATTTT | TRBJ2-3 | few | TRBD1 | TRBV29-1 | 15
CASSLTSGDYNEQFF | TGTGCCAGCAGTTTGACTAGCGGGGACTACAATGAGCAGTTCTTC | TRBJ2-1 | many | TRBD2 | TRBV9 | 15
CGGGYSNQPQHF | TGCGGCGGAGGGTATAGCAATCAGCCCCAGCATTTT | TRBJ1-5 | few | . | TRBV29-1 | 12
CSARPGTFAYEQYF | TGCAGTGCTAGACCCGGGACTTTCGCCTACGAGCAGTACTTC | TRBJ2-7 | . | . | TRBV20-1 | 14
CASSLVQGTSGSEQYF | TGTGCCAGCAGCTTAGTTCAGGGGACTAGCGGGAGCGAGCAGTACTTC | TRBJ2-7 | many | TRBD2 | TRBV7-6 | 16
CASSQDDIVGSSYNSPLHF | TGTGCCAGCAGCCAAGATGACATTGTAGGATCCTCCTATAATTCACCCCTCCACTTT | TRBJ1-6 | few | . | TRBV4-2 | 19
CASSSGGFAEVEQYF | TGTGCCAGCAGCTCAGGAGGGTTCGCCGAGGTCGAGCAGTACTTC | TRBJ2-7 | few | . | TRBV11-3 | 15
CASSQDEGGSYEQYF | TGCGCCAGCAGCCAAGATGAGGGGGGCTCCTACGAGCAGTACTTC | TRBJ2-7 | many | . | TRBV4-3 | 15
CAASRPVAGILTDTQYF | TGTGCCGCCTCAAGGCCCGTAGCGGGGATACTCACAGATACGCAGTATTTT | TRBJ2-3 | . | TRBD2 | TRBV6-2/TRBV6-3 | 17
CASSLVSRIDSGANVLTF | TGTGCCAGCAGCTTAGTGTCCAGGATTGACTCTGGGGCCAACGTCCTGACTTTC | TRBJ2-6 | . | . | TRBV7-6 | 18
CASSLVGTGDYEQYF | TGCGCCAGCAGCTTGGTGGGGACAGGGGACTACGAGCAGTACTTC | TRBJ2-7 | . | TRBD1 | TRBV5-1 | 15
CASGGGSGSSYNEQFF | TGTGCCAGCGGAGGGGGTAGCGGTAGCTCCTACAATGAGCAGTTCTTC | TRBJ2-1 | . | . | TRBV2 | 16
CASSTRDYNNEQYF | TGTGCCAGCAGTACCCGGGACTACAACAATGAGCAGTACTTC | TRBJ2-5 | . | TRBD2 | TRBV12-3/TRBV12-4 | 14
CASSMAHGNTEAFF | TGCGCCAGCAGCATGGCCCACGGGAACACTGAAGCTTTCTTT | TRBJ1-1 | . | . | TRBV5-1 | 14
CASSPPGQGGIAYGYTF | TGTGCCAGCAGTCCTCCGGGACAAGGGGGAATAGCCTATGGCTACACCTTC | TRBJ1-2 | . | . | TRBV27 | 17
CASSLGFGAYNEQFF | TGCGCCAGCAGCTTGGGATTCGGGGCCTACAATGAGCAGTTCTTC | TRBJ2-1 | . | . | TRBV5-1 | 15
CASSFLGLAEETQYF | TGTGCCAGCAGTTTCCTGGGACTAGCGGAAGAGACCCAGTACTTC | TRBJ2-5 | . | TRBD2 | TRBV27 | 15
CASSLVSGTSGYNKQFF | TGTGCCAGCAGCTTAGTTTCAGGGACTAGCGGCTACAATAAGCAGTTCTTC | TRBJ2-1 | . | TRBD2 | TRBV11-1 | 17
CSVGVGGTSSFYNEQFF | TGCAGCGTTGGGGTGGGTGGGACTAGCAGCTTCTACAATGAGCAGTTCTTC | TRBJ2-1 | many | TRBD2 | TRBV29-1 | 17
CASSEGGTALQETQYF | TGTGCCAGCAGCGAAGGCGGTACAGCTCTACAAGAGACCCAGTACTTC | TRBJ2-5 | many | . | TRBV9 | 16
CASSAGQGIDEQFF | TGTGCCAGCAGTGCGGGACAGGGTATTGATGAGCAGTTCTTC | TRBJ2-1 | . | TRBD1 | TRBV27 | 14
CSAPSGTSGGNEQFF | TGCAGTGCTCCCTCGGGGACTAGCGGGGGAAATGAGCAGTTCTTC | TRBJ2-1 | few | TRBD2 | TRBV20-1 | 15
CASSPKLTDTQYF | TGTGCCAGCAGCCCAAAACTCACAGATACGCAGTATTTT | TRBJ2-3 | . | . | TRBV7-9 | 13
CAISEYGTSGSEQYF | TGTGCCATCAGTGAGTATGGGACTAGCGGGAGTGAGCAGTACTTC | TRBJ2-7 | . | TRBD2 | TRBV10-3 | 15